The rows below give T cell receptor beta chains drawn from one sample of a study of long-term antiretroviral therapy in people with HIV. Some clones are missing from TCRdb's copy, which holds only in-frame ones; the method was immunoSEQ multiplex PCR. Among about 24,000 clones listed, roughly four fifths were seen once. The specimen comprised unsorted PBMCs, sampled 0.4 years after starting antiretroviral therapy. Source of these receptors: a man aged 45-65 years with HIV. The conserved cysteine and the conserved F or W are not part of the CDR3 here.

j_gene	v_gene	CDR3aa
TRBJ2-7	TRBV18	ASSPPGTHEQY
TRBJ2-1	TRBV15	ATSREALAYNEQF
TRBJ1-2	TRBV5-5	ASSLTTGGGYGYT
TRBJ1-2	TRBV6-4	ASSSQGEGART
TRBJ2-7	TRBV4-3	ASSQGGYMDEQY
TRBJ1-1	TRBV29-1	SVHRGHTEAF
TRBJ1-3	TRBV9	ASSLGTGFGNTIY
TRBJ2-7	TRBV5-5	ASSLAASGGAGEQY
TRBJ1-5	TRBV7-9	ASSSTGGQGNQPQH
TRBJ2-3	TRBV7-8	ASSLGSALADTQY
TRBJ1-1	TRBV28	ASSRGGVGAF